This T cell receptor beta chain was recovered during a study of blood T cell repertoires in COVID-19. About the study: Italy, Spain and the United States were the sources of the convalescent and acute COVID-19 samples.

This clone came up once. CDR1 is SGHRS and CDR2 is YFSETQ in the germline V gene. The length of the CDR3 is 15 residues. Unmatched junction bases numbered 6, after V lost 4 bases and J lost 4 bases. Measured with immunoSEQ multiplex PCR; TCRdb has only the in-frame clones, and not every one. The data contain 95,000 to 110,000 clones, around 89% of them seen just once; the ten biggest clones take up 6.8%. The sequenced sample consisted of peripheral blood. V usage is TRBV5-1 and J usage is TRBJ1-1; 11 bases agree with TRBD1. The clonotype was recovered from a man between 50 and 59 years old with active or convalescent COVID-19. Here the CDR3 reads CASSIQGQGATEAFF. The DNA for the CDR3 is TGCGCCAGCAGCATTCAAGGACAGGGGGCCACTGAAGCTTTCTTT. The full variable domain, rest sourced from reference TRBV5-1 and TRBJ1-1, is KAGVTQTPRYLIKTRGQQVTLSCSPISGHRSVSWYQQTPGQGLQFLFEYFSETQRNKGNFPGRFSGRQFSNSRSEMNVSTLELGDSALYLCASSIQGQGATEAFFGQGTRLTVV.